These T cell receptor beta chains were read from a single sample in a study of T cells after yellow fever vaccination. TCRdb called the 5' RACE reads again in MiXCR, with one record for every CDR3 protein. The table has about 260,000 distinct CDR3 sequences, roughly 13% seen once. Material: CD4+ T cells sorted from PBMCs, obtained 45 days after the yellow fever booster vaccination. All receptors derive from a man aged 25 to 40 who received the YFV17D yellow fever vaccine. CDR3s include the opening cysteine and the closing phenylalanine or tryptophan. D genes are given only for firm matches. Clone size, where shown, is once, few, many, or a class for clones that have expanded.

many TRBJ1-5 NA TRBV7-8 CASSPRDSNQPQHF TGTGCCAGCAGCCCTCGGGACAGCAATCAGCCCCAGCATTTT
many TRBJ1-2 TRBD1 TRBV11-2 CASSPGTDYGYTF TGTGCCAGCAGCCCCGGGACAGACTATGGCTACACCTTC
NA TRBJ2-3 TRBD2 TRBV4-3 CASSRRLAGILMGGDTQYF TGCGCCAGCAGCCGCCGCTTAGCGGGAATCCTCATGGGGGGAGATACGCAGTATTTT
few TRBJ2-1 NA TRBV4-3 CASSQDHGYNEQFF TGCGCCAGCAGCCAAGACCATGGGTACAATGAGCAGTTCTTC
NA TRBJ2-1 TRBD1 TRBV15 CATSLGQGTFNEQFF TGTGCCACCAGCCTGGGACAGGGGACGTTCAATGAGCAGTTCTTC
few TRBJ2-7 TRBD2 TRBV3-1 CASSQGPSGSSYEQYF TGTGCCAGCAGCCAAGGTCCAAGCGGGAGTTCCTACGAGCAGTACTTC
few TRBJ1-1 NA TRBV5-1 CASSSDWNTEAFF TGCGCCAGCAGCTCCGACTGGAACACTGAAGCTTTCTTT
few TRBJ2-3 NA TRBV12-3/TRBV12-4 CASSPGWRADTQYF TGTGCCAGCTCCCCAGGGTGGAGGGCAGATACGCAGTATTTT
few TRBJ2-5 NA TRBV20-1 CSASAGETQYF TGCAGTGCTAGTGCGGGAGAGACCCAGTACTTC
many TRBJ1-2 TRBD1 TRBV7-9 CASSLQTGNYGYTF TGTGCCAGCAGCTTACAGACAGGGAACTATGGCTACACCTTC
NA TRBJ2-7 NA TRBV12-3/TRBV12-4 CASSSLLYEQYF TGTGCCAGCAGTTCCCTCCTCTACGAGCAGTACTTC
few TRBJ2-4 NA TRBV15 CATSRDRIAKNIQYF TGTGCCACCAGCAGAGATCGGATAGCCAAAAACATTCAGTACTTC
NA TRBJ2-2 NA TRBV7-8 CASSPIETTTNTGELFF TGTGCCAGCAGCCCTATTGAGACGACCACGAACACCGGGGAGCTGTTTTTT
NA TRBJ2-3 NA TRBV15 CATSRGPGGIDTQYF TGTGCCACCAGCAGAGGCCCCGGCGGGATAGATACGCAGTATTTT
NA TRBJ2-2 NA TRBV3-1 CASSQEVGELFF TGTGCCAGCAGCCAAGAAGTCGGGGAGCTGTTTTTT
NA TRBJ2-7 NA TRBV9 CASSPEVRDYEQYF TGTGCCAGCAGCCCAGAAGTCCGGGACTACGAGCAGTACTTC
few TRBJ1-2 TRBD1 TRBV28 CASSVQQGTYGYTF TGTGCCAGCAGTGTACAACAGGGGACCTATGGCTACACCTTC
few TRBJ2-5 NA TRBV7-8 CASSRSTIRGETQYF TGTGCCAGCAGCCGGAGCACCATACGGGGGGAGACCCAGTACTTC
NA TRBJ2-1 TRBD2 TRBV6-1 CAATRAGGREQFF TGTGCCGCTACGCGAGCGGGAGGCCGTGAGCAGTTCTTC
few TRBJ2-6 NA TRBV24-1 CATSEGKPSGANVLTF TGTGCCACCAGTGAGGGGAAACCCTCTGGGGCCAACGTCCTGACTTTC
few TRBJ2-5 NA TRBV7-9 CASSSWTGGRETQYF TGTGCCAGCAGCTCATGGACAGGCGGGAGAGAGACCCAGTACTTC
NA TRBJ2-3 TRBD1 TRBV5-4 CASSLAGTETDTQYF TGTGCCAGCAGCTTGGCTGGGACAGAGACAGATACGCAGTATTTT
few TRBJ2-1 NA TRBV5-1 CASSLARQGNEQFF TGCGCCAGCAGCTTGGCTCGTCAGGGGAATGAGCAGTTCTTC
few TRBJ2-1 NA TRBV20-1 CSARYQGLDEQFF TGCAGTGCTAGGTATCAGGGTTTGGATGAGCAGTTCTTC
few TRBJ2-3 TRBD2 TRBV20-1 CSANEAGGPADTQYF TGCAGTGCCAACGAAGCGGGAGGGCCCGCAGATACGCAGTATTTT
few TRBJ1-5 TRBD1 TRBV20-1 CSASIRGSNQPQHF TGCAGTGCTAGTATCAGGGGGAGCAATCAGCCCCAGCATTTT
NA TRBJ2-7 NA TRBV12-3/TRBV12-4 CASTLSAATDEQYF TGTGCCAGCACTCTTAGCGCAGCTACGGACGAGCAGTACTTC
few TRBJ2-7 NA TRBV15 CATSRGVGSSYEQYF TGTGCCACCAGCAGAGGTGTAGGATCGTCCTACGAGCAGTACTTC
few TRBJ1-1 NA TRBV12-5 CASGSDLRALNTEAFF TGTGCTAGTGGCTCCGATCTCAGGGCCCTGAACACTGAAGCTTTCTTT
many TRBJ2-1 NA TRBV7-6 CASSYRAGNEQFF TGTGCCAGCAGCTACAGGGCCGGTAATGAGCAGTTCTTC
few TRBJ2-3 NA TRBV5-1 CASSLVPATSTDTQYF TGCGCCAGCAGCTTGGTGCCAGCAACTAGCACAGATACGCAGTATTTT
NA TRBJ2-2 NA TRBV9 CASSVSSLANTGELFF TGTGCCAGCAGCGTGAGCAGCCTCGCGAACACCGGGGAGCTGTTTTTT
NA TRBJ2-1 NA TRBV20-1 CSARGALLGNEQFF TGCAGTGCTAGAGGCGCCTTGCTGGGGAATGAGCAGTTCTTC
few TRBJ2-7 NA TRBV28 CASSLSWKGDDEQYF TGTGCCAGCAGTCTCTCTTGGAAGGGGGACGACGAGCAGTACTTC
few TRBJ2-2 NA TRBV29-1 CSVEDRAKGGNTGELFF TGCAGCGTTGAAGATCGCGCAAAGGGCGGGAACACCGGGGAGCTGTTTTTT
many TRBJ2-1 NA TRBV7-3 CASSRSGPGNYEQFF TGTGCCAGCAGCCGGTCGGGGCCCGGAAACTATGAGCAGTTCTTC
few TRBJ2-7 NA TRBV4-3 CASSQDYGPYEQYF TGCGCCAGCAGCCAAGATTACGGGCCCTACGAGCAGTACTTC
NA TRBJ2-7 TRBD1 TRBV10-1 CASSARGSYEQYF TGCGCCAGCTCGGCCAGGGGGTCCTACGAGCAGTACTTC
NA TRBJ1-3 NA TRBV5-5 CASSFSDSGNTIYF TGTGCCAGCAGCTTTTCGGACTCTGGAAACACCATATATTTT
NA TRBJ2-3 TRBD2 TRBV10-3 CATRPSGRMGDTQYF TGTGCCACCCGTCCTAGCGGGAGAATGGGAGATACGCAGTATTTT
NA TRBJ2-1 NA TRBV11-2 CASSRTRGSEQFF TGTGCCAGCAGCCGGACTAGGGGGAGTGAGCAGTTCTTC
few TRBJ2-5 TRBD2 TRBV11-2 CASSLELAGGETQYF TGTGCCAGCAGCTTAGAACTAGCGGGAGGGGAGACCCAGTACTTC
NA TRBJ1-1 NA TRBV5-5 CASSLDGRLGLNAFF TGTGCCAGCAGCTTGGATGGACGGTTGGGGCTAAACGCTTTCTTT
NA TRBJ2-5 NA TRBV18 CASSPIKETQYF TGTGCCAGCTCACCGATAAAGGAAACCCAGTACTTC
few TRBJ2-4 NA TRBV12-3/TRBV12-4 CASSPPGGLAKNIQYF TGTGCCAGCAGTCCTCCAGGGGGGCTAGCCAAAAACATTCAGTACTTC
few TRBJ2-7 NA TRBV18 CASSQNGGSFSYEQYF TGTGCCAGCTCTCAAAATGGCGGATCATTCTCCTACGAGCAGTACTTC
few TRBJ2-5 NA TRBV7-2 CASSSLSSAKETQYF TGTGCCAGCAGCTCCCTAAGTAGCGCCAAAGAGACCCAGTACTTC
many TRBJ2-1 NA TRBV10-2 CASSDVNEQFF TGCGCCAGCAGTGATGTCAATGAGCAGTTCTTC
once TRBJ1-6 NA TRBV7-9 CASSYLDPISSPLHF TGTGCCAGCAGCTATCTAGACCCAATTTCTTCACCCCTCCACTTT
many TRBJ2-5 NA TRBV12-3/TRBV12-4 CASSTSRETQYF TGTGCCAGCAGTACATCCCGGGAGACCCAGTACTTC
few TRBJ1-5 NA TRBV29-1 CSARTAGGNQPQHF TGCAGCGCTCGGACAGCGGGGGGGAATCAGCCCCAGCATTTT